The 26 T cell receptor beta chains presented below share a single source sample, sequenced in a study of Graves' ophthalmopathy and Graves' hyperthyroidism. Amplification of TCR beta CDR3 regions used RNA transcripts. RT-PCR with HTBI primers came first, then second-round multiplex PCR. Each CDR3 protein gets one entry after TCRdb re-called the multiplex PCR reads with MiXCR. Here the sample spans 620,000 or so distinct CDR3 sequences, 22% being singletons. The specimen was peripheral blood. These receptors all come from a woman aged 18 to 35 with stable Graves' hyperthyroidism. Some clones in this sample may be carry-over from other donors' samples.

The chain couples TRBV4-3 to TRBJ2-5, with 12 bases matching TRBD2. The ends lost 2 bases at V and 5 bases at J; junction bases unmatched: 12. Germline assignment: CDR1 LGHNA and CDR2 YSLEER. The CDR3 extends over 18 amino acids. Here the CDR3 DNA reads TGCGCCAGCAGCCAAAGGCTTCAGCGAACTAGCGGGAGGGAGACCCAGTACTTC. Amino acids: CASSQRLQRTSGRETQYF.

This clonotype was observed at least ten times. This chain links TRBV7-3 with TRBJ2-5, with TRBD1 identical over 8 bases. V trimming: 5 bases; J trimming: 4 bases; junction bases outside the gene matches: 3. The CDR3 is 13 residues long. Germline CDR1 SGHTA, CDR2 FQGTGA. The CDR3 DNA is TGTGCCAGCAGCATCGACAGGGGAGAGACCCAGTACTTC. Translation gives CASSIDRGETQYF.

The chain employs TRBV12-3 or TRBV12-4 and TRBJ1-1; 9 positions match TRBD1. The length of the CDR3 is 15 residues. V dropped 5 bases and J dropped 0; count of bases not matched to a gene: 4. CDR3 in amino acids: CASSVDRGLNTEAFF. The CDR3 DNA follows: TGTGCCAGCAGTGTGGACAGGGGACTGAACACTGAAGCTTTCTTT.

Many counts were recorded for this clonotype. The chain employs TRBV11-1 and TRBJ1-2; 9 positions agree with TRBD1. Germline V gene sequence: CDR1 SGHAT, CDR2 FQDESV (reference sequence). Trimming at V came to 4 bases and at J to 4 bases, leaving 13 bases not matched to a gene. The CDR3 covers 17 residues. The CDR3 reads CASSSKSSGQGTYGYTF. DNA of the CDR3: TGTGCCAGCAGCTCAAAATCATCGGGACAGGGAACCTATGGCTACACCTTC.

This clonotype was counted many times. The chain couples TRBV27 to TRBJ1-5, with D possibly TRBD1 on 6 matching bases. The CDR3 sequence is 14 residues long. The germline V gene encodes CDR1 MNHEY and CDR2 SMNVEV (reference sequence). Trimming took off 5 bases at V and 3 bases at J, with 11 bases between the two ends. The CDR3 nucleotides are TGTGCCAGCAGTCTCGGGACACCCAATCAGCCCCAGCATTTT. It encodes CASSLGTPNQPQHF.

In its sample, this clonotype was seen a few times. This sequence joins TRBV4-1 and TRBJ2-7; D might be TRBD1 or TRBD2, each matching 6 bases. CDR1 and CDR2 (germline): MGHRA, YSYEKL. CDR3 length: 15 amino acids. Trimming removed 3 bases from V and 6 bases from J, with 18 bases in between. CDR3 amino acids: CASSQALRGAVEQYF. DNA for the CDR3: TGCGCCAGCAGCCAGGCCCTGAGGGGGGCAGTCGAGCAGTACTTC.

J is TRBJ1-1 and V is TRBV6-5; D is uncertain. Trimming shortened V by 4 bases and J by 4 bases, and 10 bases separated the two germline ends. The germline CDR1 and CDR2 sequences are MNHEY and SVGAGI. This CDR3 is built from 13 residues. The CDR3 loop reads CASSSGRVTEAFF. Written as DNA, the CDR3 is TGTGCCAGCAGTTCGGGCCGGGTCACTGAAGCTTTCTTT.

This clonotype was seen ten or more times. This chain connects TRBV6-1 to TRBJ2-7, with 8 positions matching TRBD2. Unmatched junction bases numbered 13, after V lost 5 bases and J lost 4 bases. Germline values: CDR1 MNHNS, CDR2 SASEGT. The CDR3 is 16 amino acids. CDR3 DNA sequence: TGTGCCAGCAGTCGCCTTGGTAGCGGGATCTTGTACGAGCAGTACTTC. It is translated as CASSRLGSGILYEQYF.

For this clonotype: This may be a read error, as it is one base from a much larger clone. The chain joins TRBV5-1 to TRBJ1-2; TRBD1 agrees at 9 bases. The CDR3 consists of 17 residues. From germline, CDR1 is SGHRS and CDR2 YFSETQ. V lost 7 bases and J lost 2; bases outside the gene matches: 15. CDR3 residues: CASGHETRDRANYGYTF. The CDR3 DNA sequence: TGCGCCAGCGGCCACGAGACCCGGGACAGGGCGAACTATGGCTACACCTTC.

V is TRBV30 and J is TRBJ1-1, with a possible D match to TRBD1 (5 bases). Germline CDR1 is GTSNPN and CDR2 is SVGIG (reference sequence). V lost 0 bases and J 1 base, leaving 12 bases between the germline ends. The CDR3 length is 15 residues. The CDR3 spells CAWSVWGGANTEAFF. CDR3 nucleotides: TGTGCCTGGAGTGTATGGGGAGGGGCGAACACTGAAGCTTTCTTT. Drawing the rest from reference TRBV30 and TRBJ1-1, the complete variable domain is SQTIHQWPATLVQPVGSPLSLECTVEGTSNPNLYWYRQAAGRGLQLLFYSVGIGQISSEVPQNLSASRPQDRQFILSSKKLLLSDSGFYLCAWSVWGGANTEAFFGQGTRLTVV.

The V gene is TRBV30, the J gene TRBJ1-2; D gene ambiguous. The CDR3 contains 16 residues. V was trimmed by 7 bases and J by 2 bases, leaving 23 bases between them. CDR1 and CDR2 (germline): GTSNPN, SVGIG (reference sequence). The CDR3 spells CASDLGPASFNYGYTF. In DNA, the CDR3 is TGTGCCTCTGACCTTGGGCCTGCCTCCTTCAACTATGGCTACACCTTC.

The table lists this clonotype with many counts. The V and J genes are TRBV30 and TRBJ1-3; no clear D. CDR1 and CDR2 (germline): GTSNPN, SVGIG (reference sequence). V gave up 0 bases and J gave up 3 bases, with 3 bases separating them. The CDR3 runs to 12 residues. CDR3 bases: TGTGCCTGGAGTGTAGATGGAAACACCATATATTTT. Protein: CAWSVDGNTIYF.

Ten or more counts support this clonotype. This chain joins TRBV12-3 or TRBV12-4 and TRBJ2-5; no firm D call. V lost 6 bases and J 4 bases, leaving 9 bases between the germline ends. The CDR3 loop spans 12 amino acids. The DNA for the CDR3 is TGTGCCAGCAGCCAGAAGATAGAGACCCAGTACTTC. It translates to CASSQKIETQYF.

Remarks on this clonotype: This sequence may be a read error, since a much larger clone differs from it by one base. The V call is TRBV9, the J call TRBJ2-4, with TRBD2 matching over 7 bases. This CDR3 region has 14 residues. Germline CDR1 reads SGDLS; CDR2 reads YYNGEE. In nucleotides, the CDR3 is TGTGCCAGCAGCGTCTCTAGCGGTAAAAACATTAAGTACTTC. This codes for CASSVSSGKNIKYF.

This clonotype was seen a handful of times. The chain couples TRBV18 to TRBJ1-1; a weak D match, TRBD1 (5 bases). V was pared by 7 bases and J by 0 bases, with 12 bases between. Germline V gene sequence: CDR1 KGHSH, CDR2 LQKENI. The CDR3 covers 14 residues. CDR3 amino acids: CASFSTVLNTEAFF. The CDR3 nucleotides are TGTGCCAGCTTTTCGACAGTGTTGAACACTGAAGCTTTCTTT.

This clonotype has at least ten counts. The chain links TRBV12-3 or TRBV12-4 to TRBJ1-2, with TRBD1 matching 7 bases. The CDR3 extends over 13 amino acids. Trimming took 3 bases from V and 7 from J; bases not matched to a gene: 5. The chain's CDR3 is CASSLTGSGGYTF. As DNA, the CDR3 is TGTGCCAGCAGTTTGACAGGGTCCGGTGGCTACACCTTC.

This clonotype was seen ten or more times. This chain connects TRBV7-9 to TRBJ1-6, with D possibly being TRBD1 (6 bases). V was trimmed by 3 bases and J by 10 bases, leaving 10 bases between them. CDR3 size: 13 residues. Looked up from germline, CDR1 is SEHNR and CDR2 is FQNEAQ (reference sequence). CDR3 in amino acids: CASSFQGGSPLHF. CDR3 coding DNA: TGTGCCAGCAGCTTCCAAGGGGGGTCACCCCTCCACTTT.

This clonotype was observed a handful of times. The rearrangement joins TRBV2 to TRBJ1-6; 7 bases are shared with TRBD1. CDR1 SNHLY and CDR2 FYNNEI come from the germline V gene. There are 15 residues in the CDR3. The V and J ends lost 6 bases and 7 bases, in that order; junction bases with no gene match: 9. The CDR3 DNA reads TGTGCCAGCAGCCCAGAGGGGACAGACAATTCACCCCTCCACTTT. Residues: CASSPEGTDNSPLHF.

The rearrangement uses TRBV2 and TRBJ1-3; TRBD1 matches 8 bases. Germline CDR1 reads SNHLY; CDR2 reads FYNNEI. The CDR3 extends over 14 amino acids. The V segment lost 8 bases and the J segment 2 bases; nucleotides outside the gene matches: 5. The CDR3 bases are TGTGCCAGCGGCCGGGACAGGCCTGGAAACACCATATATTTT. Amino acid sequence: CASGRDRPGNTIYF.

This clonotype was picked up many times. The CDR3 is CASSSARAFAGNTIYF. The CDR3 DNA sequence: TGTGCCAGCAGTTCCGCCAGGGCTTTCGCTGGAAACACCATATATTTT. J is TRBJ1-3 and V is TRBV12-3 or TRBV12-4; possible D gene TRBD1, 5 bases. Trimming left V 4 bases short and J 2 bases short, with 15 bases between. The CDR3 loop spans 16 amino acids.

Ten or more counts support this clonotype. The chain links TRBV5-1 to TRBJ1-2; tentative D call: TRBD1 (5 bases). Trimming shortened V by 1 base and J by 4 bases, and 11 bases separated the two germline ends. Germline V CDR1 and CDR2: SGHRS, YFSETQ. The CDR3 contains 14 residues. CDR3 in amino acids: CASSLNQGGYGYTF. The CDR3 nucleotides are TGCGCCAGCAGCTTGAACCAGGGTGGCTATGGCTACACCTTC.

This clonotype was observed once. One end of the junction varies from germline; a read error may be responsible. The rearrangement uses TRBV20-1 and TRBJ2-5; TRBD2 is a possible D gene (6 bases). There are 14 residues in the CDR3. Germline CDR1 is DFQATT and CDR2 is SNEGSKA (reference sequence). CDR3: CSASPLAAIETQDF. The DNA for the CDR3 is TGCAGTGCCTCCCCATTAGCGGCTATAGAGACCCAGGACTTC.

The table lists this clonotype with many counts. This chain connects TRBV19 to TRBJ1-5, with no clear D. V shed 3 bases and J shed 4 bases, with 13 bases lying between them. The CDR3 contains 15 residues. CDR1 LNHDA and CDR2 SQIVND come from the germline V gene (reference sequence). CDR3: CASSISGPLNQPQHF. The CDR3 DNA sequence: TGTGCCAGTAGTATCTCTGGGCCGCTGAATCAGCCCCAGCATTTT.

The chain employs TRBV6-1 and TRBJ2-2; D unresolved. Trimming removed 4 bases from V and 10 bases from J, with 13 bases in between. This CDR3 has 13 amino acids. CDR1 is MNHNS, CDR2 SASEGT, per germline. CDR3 sequence: CASSAHLRAELFF. In DNA form, the CDR3 reads TGTGCCAGCAGTGCTCACCTTAGGGCGGAGCTGTTTTTT.

Many counts were recorded for this clonotype. V gene TRBV12-3 or TRBV12-4 combines with J gene TRBJ1-2, with 8 bases identical to TRBD1. V gave up 10 bases and J gave up 6 bases; unmatched junction bases: 4. The CDR3 runs to 11 residues. The CDR3, as DNA: TGTGCCATCCAGGGGGCTAATGGCTACACCTTC. Residues: CAIQGANGYTF.

Comments on this clonotype: The conserved closing phenylalanine or tryptophan is absent in this CDR3, likely reflecting a read error. This chain connects TRBV11-2 to TRBJ2-2; D unclear. Germline CDR1 and CDR2: SGHAT and FQNNGV. V shed 4 bases and J shed 1 base, with 13 bases lying between them. This CDR3 region has 16 residues. In nucleotides, the CDR3 is TGTGCCAGCAGCTCAAAGGGTATCAGGAACACCGGGGAGCTGTTTTTG. The encoded protein is CASSSKGIRNTGELFL.